These 24 T cell receptor beta chains share one sample of origin, sequenced in a study of technical replicates of blood from several donors. Repertoires were generated with immunoSEQ multiplex PCR, while TCRdb's copy carries only in-frame clones and drops some. Among tens of thousands of clones, approximately 92% were seen once, and the ten largest hold 0.42%. The sequenced sample was T cells isolated from PBMCs. The receptors shown here come from a human donor in good health.

This sequence joins TRBV6-5 and TRBJ2-1, with a possible D match to TRBD2 (6 bases). Trimming removed 8 bases from V and 6 bases from J, with 11 bases in between. The CDR3 runs 12 residues. Germline V gives CDR1 MNHEY, CDR2 SVGAGI. This chain's CDR3 is CASGRRVNEQFF. The CDR3 DNA sequence: TGTGCCAGCGGGAGGAGGGTCAATGAGCAGTTCTTC.

The V call is TRBV7-2, the J call TRBJ2-5, with TRBD1 as a possible D gene (5 bases). The germline V gene encodes CDR1 SGHTA and CDR2 FQGNSA. This CDR3 has 15 residues. V was clipped by 0 bases and J by 4 bases, with 12 bases between them. The CDR3 DNA sequence: TGTGCCAGCAGCTTAGCCAGGGTCGGGCGAGAGACCCAGTACTTC. Its protein is CASSLARVGRETQYF.

This chain joins TRBV27 and TRBJ1-3; 8 bases match TRBD1. This CDR3 has 15 residues. J lost 4 bases, V lost 5 bases, and 7 bases had no gene match. From germline, CDR1 is MNHEY and CDR2 SMNVEV (reference sequence). As DNA, the CDR3 is TGTGCCAGCAGTATACGGACAGGGAGAGGAAACACCATATATTTT. Protein sequence: CASSIRTGRGNTIYF.

CDR3 nucleotides: TGTGCCAGCAGGGCCCGTTCTAGCGTAAGCAATGAGCAGTTCTTC. It codes for CASRARSSVSNEQFF. This sequence joins TRBV6-1 and TRBJ2-1; D may be TRBD2 (6 bases). CDR3 length: 15 residues. V lost 6 bases to trimming and J lost 6 bases, with 18 bases between them. Germline-derived CDR1 and CDR2 are MNHNS and SASEGT.

The chain has TRBV7-2 and TRBJ1-4; TRBD1 matches 8 bases. CDR3 length: 13 residues. V lost 6 bases to trimming and J lost 8 bases; unmatched junction nucleotides: 5. Germline V gene sequence: CDR1 SGHTA, CDR2 FQGNSA. CDR3 in amino acids: CASSRTGWEKLFF. As DNA, the CDR3 is TGTGCCAGCAGTCGGACAGGGTGGGAAAAACTGTTTTTT.

V is TRBV11-2 and J is TRBJ2-4, with D maybe TRBD1 (6 bases). The CDR3 is 15 amino acids. The V gene's germline CDR1 is SGHAT and CDR2 FQNNGV. V was cut by 3 bases and J by 1 base, with 10 bases left in between. CDR3 region: CASSLGAGAKNIQYF. DNA for the CDR3: TGTGCCAGCAGCTTGGGGGCCGGGGCCAAAAACATTCAGTACTTC.

V is TRBV11-2 and J is TRBJ2-7, with TRBD1 as a possible D gene (5 bases). CDR3 length equals 14 residues. Trimming stripped 0 bases from V and 2 bases from J, with 8 bases between. Germline lookup yields CDR1 SGHAT and CDR2 FQNNGV. The CDR3: CASSLELRAYEQYF. The CDR3, as DNA: TGTGCCAGCAGCTTAGAACTCAGGGCCTACGAGCAGTACTTC.

V is TRBV28 and J is TRBJ2-7; 8 positions match TRBD1. The junction had 8 bases not matched to a gene; V was cut back by 6 bases and J by 4 bases. The germline gives CDR1 MDHEN, CDR2 SYDVKM. The CDR3 spans 14 residues. CDR3 residues: CASSEDRESYEQYF. In DNA, the CDR3 is TGTGCCAGCAGCGAGGACAGGGAGTCGTACGAGCAGTACTTC.

The chain carries TRBV6-5 and TRBJ2-1; unclear D gene. Trimming cost V 4 bases and J 8 bases, with 21 bases left between them. Germline-derived CDR1 and CDR2 are MNHEY and SVGAGI. CDR3 length equals 16 residues. DNA for the CDR3: TGTGCCAGCAGTTTGGTGGGTGGGCCTTTGTCGGATGAGCAGTTCTTC. Encoded protein: CASSLVGGPLSDEQFF.

The chain joins TRBV6-5 to TRBJ2-7, with 8 bases that match TRBD1. The CDR3 has 13 residues. Unmatched junction bases numbered 8, after V lost 6 bases and J lost 7 bases. Germline CDR1 and CDR2: MNHEY and SVGAGI. This CDR3 is CASSSDRAREQYF. The DNA for the CDR3 is TGTGCCAGCAGCTCGGACAGGGCGCGGGAGCAGTACTTC.

This sequence joins TRBV21-1 and TRBJ1-1; TRBD1, the table's D call, lacks a check against the DNA. TRBV21-1 is a pseudogene locus. There are 14 residues in the CDR3. CDR3 coding DNA: TGTGCCAGCAGTCTTAGGACATCGAACACTGAAGCTTTCTTT. Protein sequence: CASSLRTSNTEAFF.

The rearrangement joins TRBV11-2 to TRBJ1-2; 8 bases are a match to TRBD1. The CDR3 length is 14 residues. Germline V lookup: CDR1 SGHAT, CDR2 FQNNGV. The V and J ends lost 5 bases and 4 bases, in that order; junction bases with no gene match: 6. Here the CDR3 DNA reads TGTGCCAGCAGCCCAGGGGGCGCTGGCTATGGCTACACCTTC. Translated, it gives CASSPGGAGYGYTF.

This chain joins TRBV5-4 and TRBJ1-2; possible D gene TRBD1, 6 bases. This CDR3 comprises 13 residues. Trimming cost V 0 bases and J 3 bases, with 6 bases left between them. Germline assignment: CDR1 SGHNT and CDR2 YYREEE (reference sequence). This CDR3 is CASSLGQDYGYTF. CDR3 sequence (DNA): TGTGCCAGCAGCTTGGGACAGGACTATGGCTACACCTTC.

V and J are TRBV11-3 and TRBJ2-3; TRBD2 agrees at 7 bases. The germline V gene has CDR1 SGHNT and CDR2 YENEEA. Trimming took 3 bases from V and 3 from J; bases not matched to a gene: 9. This CDR3 spans 16 amino acids. In DNA form, the CDR3 reads TGTGCCAGCAGCTTGAGCGCGGGAGCCAGGACAGATACGCAGTATTTT. This encodes CASSLSAGARTDTQYF. Drawing the rest from reference TRBV11-3 and TRBJ2-3, the complete variable domain is EAGVVQSPRYKIIEKKQPVAFWCNPISGHNTLYWYLQNLGQGPELLIRYENEEAVDDSQLPKDRFSAERLKGVDSTLKIQPAELGDSAVYLCASSLSAGARTDTQYFGPGTRLTVL.

The chain recombines TRBV4-1 with TRBJ2-3, with 7 bases that match TRBD1. The V segment lost 4 bases and the J segment 1 base; nucleotides outside the gene matches: 14. The CDR3 sequence is 18 residues long. Looked up from germline, CDR1 is MGHRA and CDR2 is YSYEKL. CDR3 protein: CASSPSILDRVGTDTQYF. CDR3 coding DNA: TGCGCCAGCAGCCCCTCGATTCTAGACAGGGTAGGCACAGATACGCAGTATTTT.

The chain has TRBV6-6 and TRBJ1-4; 9 nucleotides align to TRBD1. The CDR3 runs to 14 residues. Germline CDR1 and CDR2: MNHNY and SVGAGI (reference sequence). The ends lost 11 bases at V and 8 bases at J; junction bases unmatched: 12. The CDR3 is CAGNRGQLGEKLFF. The CDR3 DNA reads TGTGCCGGAAACAGGGGGCAATTAGGGGAAAAACTGTTTTTT.

The rearrangement links TRBV27 to TRBJ2-3; possibly TRBD2 for D (6 bases). Germline V gene lookup returns CDR1 MNHEY and CDR2 SMNVEV (reference sequence). Deletions cut 2 bases from V and 6 bases from J, with 21 bases between. The CDR3 covers 17 residues. CDR3 region: CASSLVAAGPTQDTQYF. The CDR3, as DNA: TGTGCCAGCAGTTTAGTTGCGGCGGGACCTACCCAGGATACGCAGTATTTT.

The CDR3: CASSPTQGIGELFF. The DNA of the CDR3 is TGTGCCAGTAGTCCTACACAGGGTATCGGGGAGCTGTTTTTT. V usage is TRBV19 and J usage is TRBJ2-2; D may be TRBD1 (6 bases). Trimming took 5 bases from V and 7 from J, leaving 14 bases between them. Per the germline V gene, CDR1 is LNHDA and CDR2 is SQIVND (reference sequence). CDR3 length: 14 amino acids.

The chain uses TRBV29-1 and TRBJ2-7; tentatively, D is TRBD2 (5 bases). The germline V gene has CDR1 SQVTM and CDR2 ANQGSEA. The CDR3 is made up of 12 amino acids. V lost 3 bases to trimming and J lost 5 bases, with 11 bases between them. Here the CDR3 DNA reads TGCAGCGTTGAGGCGGGTTCCCACGAGCAGTACTTC. It yields the protein CSVEAGSHEQYF.

This chain links TRBV19 with TRBJ2-1, with a possible D match to TRBD1 (6 bases). CDR3 length equals 13 residues. Germline CDR1 and CDR2: LNHDA and SQIVND (reference sequence). The ends were cut back, 6 bases at V and 6 bases at J, with 12 bases in the middle. CDR3 in amino acids: CASSTVRGNEQFF. CDR3 coding DNA: TGTGCCAGTAGCACGGTCAGGGGCAATGAGCAGTTCTTC.

This clone was seen a single time. The chain carries TRBV25-1 and TRBJ1-2; a weak D match, TRBD1 (5 bases). The ends were cut back, 0 bases at V and 8 bases at J, with 10 bases in the middle. Germline loops: CDR1 MGHDK, CDR2 SYGVNS. The CDR3 contains 13 residues. Here the CDR3 DNA reads TGTGCCAGCAGTGAATATGGGGGGGGAGGCTACACCTTC. Translating it yields CASSEYGGGGYTF.

This chain connects TRBV27 to TRBJ1-1, with D hard to call. This CDR3 comprises 13 residues. The V gene lost 7 bases and the J gene lost 0 bases, with 9 bases spanning the gap. Germline values: CDR1 MNHEY, CDR2 SMNVEV (reference sequence). CDR3 loop: CASTPDMNTEAFF. CDR3 DNA sequence: TGTGCCAGCACTCCAGATATGAACACTGAAGCTTTCTTT.

The V gene is TRBV13, the J gene TRBJ2-7; D uncertain. This CDR3 region has 14 residues. V was pared by 3 bases and J by 0 bases, with 9 bases between. CDR1 is PRHDT and CDR2 is FYEKMQ in the germline V gene (reference sequence). CDR3: CASSFLSSSYEQYF. The CDR3 bases are TGTGCCAGCAGCTTTCTTTCTAGCTCCTACGAGCAGTACTTC.

V usage is TRBV9 and J usage is TRBJ1-4, with 9 positions matching TRBD1. CDR3 size: 14 residues. V was pared by 3 bases and J by 5 bases, with 2 bases of the junction left unmatched. In germline, CDR1 is SGDLS, CDR2 YYNGEE. CDR3 residues: CASSDGQGNEKLFF. CDR3 nucleotides: TGTGCCAGCAGCGACGGACAGGGGAATGAAAAACTGTTTTTT.